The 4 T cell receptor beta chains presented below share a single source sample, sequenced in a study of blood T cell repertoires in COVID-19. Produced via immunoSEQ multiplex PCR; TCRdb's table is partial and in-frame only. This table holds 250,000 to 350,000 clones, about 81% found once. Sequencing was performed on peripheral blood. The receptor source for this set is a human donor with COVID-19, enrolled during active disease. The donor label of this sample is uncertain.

The CDR3 loop is CAIRPDRKNYNEQFF. The CDR3 DNA follows: TGTGCCATCAGACCGGACAGAAAGAACTACAATGAGCAGTTCTTC. The chain recombines TRBV10-3 with TRBJ2-1; maybe TRBD1 (6 bases). Germline V gene lookup returns CDR1 ENHRY and CDR2 SYGVKD. The CDR3 covers 15 residues. V shed 6 bases and J shed 3 bases, with 15 bases lying between them.

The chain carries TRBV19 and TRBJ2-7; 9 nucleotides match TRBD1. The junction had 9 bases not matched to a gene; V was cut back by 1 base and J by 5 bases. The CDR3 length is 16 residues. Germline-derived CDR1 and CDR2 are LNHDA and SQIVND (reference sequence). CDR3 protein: CASSIAAGTGYHEQYF. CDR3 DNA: TGTGCCAGTAGTATAGCCGCCGGGACAGGGTACCACGAGCAGTACTTC.

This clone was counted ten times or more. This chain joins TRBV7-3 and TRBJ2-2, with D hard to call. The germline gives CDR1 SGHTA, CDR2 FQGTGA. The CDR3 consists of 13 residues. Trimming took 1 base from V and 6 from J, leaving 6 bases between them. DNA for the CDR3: TGTGCCAGCAGCTTAAACAGCCCCGGGGAGCTGTTTTTT. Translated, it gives CASSLNSPGELFF. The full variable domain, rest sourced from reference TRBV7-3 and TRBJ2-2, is GAGVSQTPSNKVTEKGKYVELRCDPISGHTALYWYRQSLGQGPEFLIYFQGTGAADDSGLPNDRFFAVRPEGSVSTLKIQRTERGDSAVYLCASSLNSPGELFFGEGSRLTVL.

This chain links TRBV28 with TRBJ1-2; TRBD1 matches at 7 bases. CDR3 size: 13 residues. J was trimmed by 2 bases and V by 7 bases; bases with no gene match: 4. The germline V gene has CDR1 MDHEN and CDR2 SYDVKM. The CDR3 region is CASNRGQNYGYTF. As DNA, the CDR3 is TGTGCCAGCAACAGGGGACAGAACTATGGCTACACCTTC.